Following are 4 T cell receptor beta chains from one sample sequenced in a study of cytomegalovirus exposure and HLA in healthy donors. 60 Vbeta and 13 Jbeta primers were used in PCR. Method: immunoSEQ multiplex PCR; TCRdb's copy keeps in-frame clones and lacks some. The data contain about 110,000 clones, 83% of them singletons. Sequencing was done on a sample of PBMCs. These receptors all stem from a man aged 18 to 29 in good health and CMV-seronegative.

The chain combines TRBV11-2 with TRBJ2-1, with D possibly matching TRBD1 (6 bases). The ends were cut back, 4 bases at V and 4 bases at J, with 11 bases in the middle. From germline, CDR1 is SGHAT and CDR2 FQNNGV. There are 14 residues in the CDR3. The CDR3 protein is CASSSSTGYNEQFF. The CDR3 region has the DNA TGTGCCAGCAGCTCGTCGACAGGTTACAATGAGCAGTTCTTC.

Concerning this clone: One junction end does not reproduce the germline sequence, and a read error may be involved. The gene calls are TRBV6-4 and TRBJ1-2; the D is unclear. Germline-derived CDR1 and CDR2 are MRHNA and SNTAGT. The CDR3 covers 14 residues. The CDR3 coding sequence is TGTGCCAGCAGTTACTCGGGCAGCAACTATGGCTACACCTTC. Its translation: CASSYSGSNYGYTF.

Details on this clone: One junction end disagrees with the germline gene, perhaps due to a read error. The V call is TRBV6-6, the J call TRBJ1-1; D is possibly TRBD1 (5 bases). CDR3 length: 13 amino acids. CDR1 is MNHNY, CDR2 SVGAGI, per germline (reference sequence). CDR3 region: CASSEQGNTEAFF. The CDR3 coding sequence is TGCGCCAGCAGTGAGCAGGGGAACACTGAAGCTTTCTTT.

This clone was picked up one time. The V gene is TRBV6-5, the J gene TRBJ2-1; D unresolved. This CDR3 is built from 9 residues. Trimming stripped 10 bases from V and 12 bases from J, with 10 bases between. CDR1 and CDR2 (germline): MNHEY, SVGAGI. CDR3 in amino acids: CATHPGQFF. The CDR3 DNA is TGTGCCACCCACCCGGGGCAGTTCTTC.